Following are 24 T cell receptor beta chains from one sample sequenced in a study of response to subunit inactivated influenza vaccine. A single record per CDR3 protein comes from TCRdb applying MiXCR to the RT-PCR reads. The sample lists approximately 500,000 distinct CDR3 sequences; over 10% were seen once. This specimen was PBMCs from blood, taken roughly 45 days after vaccination. These receptors came from a man aged 45-60 years who received an inactivated influenza vaccine.

This clonotype was observed once. Since a much larger clone is just one base distant, this may be a read error. The V gene is TRBV10-3, the J gene TRBJ2-3; 11 nucleotides match TRBD2. In germline, CDR1 is ENHRY, CDR2 SYGVKD. This CDR3 contains 15 residues. CDR3 sequence reads: CAISPTSGVVDTHYF. The CDR3 DNA follows: TGTGCCATCAGTCCGACTAGCGGGGTTGTAGATACGCACTATTTT.

The rearrangement joins TRBV28 to TRBJ2-1; 11 bases are a match to TRBD2. Germline assignment: CDR1 MDHEN and CDR2 SYDVKM. V trimming: 4 bases; J trimming: 9 bases; junction bases outside the gene matches: 8. The CDR3 consists of 15 residues. CDR3 sequence: CASSSPTSGGVEQFF. The DNA for the CDR3 is TGTGCCAGCAGTTCCCCAACTAGCGGGGGAGTTGAGCAGTTCTTC.

The rearrangement uses TRBV7-2 and TRBJ2-7; the match to TRBD1 covers 10 bases. From germline, CDR1 is SGHTA and CDR2 FQGNSA. This CDR3 region has 17 residues. The trim removed 4 bases at V and 7 bases at J, leaving 16 bases unmatched. DNA of the CDR3: TGTGCCAGCAGCTACGACAGGGGGCAAAGGGGGAGAGGAGAGCAGTACTTC. Translated, it gives CASSYDRGQRGRGEQYF. The whole variable domain, filled in from reference TRBV7-2 and TRBJ2-7, reads GAGVSQSPSNKVTEKGKDVELRCDPISGHTALYWYRQSLGQGLEFLIYFQGNSAPDKSGLPSDRFSAERTGGSVSTLTIQRTQQEDSAVYLCASSYDRGQRGRGEQYFGPGTRLTVT.

The sample holds a few counts of this clonotype. This sequence joins TRBV12-3 or TRBV12-4 and TRBJ1-2, with D possibly TRBD1 on 6 matching bases. Trimming took 6 bases from V and 8 from J, leaving 13 bases between them. This CDR3 has 12 residues. As DNA, the CDR3 is TGTGCCAGCAGAAACAGGGAGAAGGGCTACACCTTC. The encoded protein is CASRNREKGYTF.

In regard to this clonotype: A much larger clonotype is one base distant, so this may be a read error. This sequence joins TRBV6-5 and TRBJ1-2, with unresolved D. CDR3 length: 12 amino acids. The germline gives CDR1 MNHEY, CDR2 SVGAGI. The DNA of the CDR3 is TGTGCCACGGCTGGCTTCAACTATTGCTACACCTTC. Residues: CATAGFNYCYTF.

The CDR3 nucleotides read TGTGCCAGCAGTTACTCGAAGGGAGGGGGCGGCACCGGGGAGCTGTTTTTT. Amino acid sequence: CASSYSKGGGGTGELFF. The chain recombines TRBV6-5 with TRBJ2-2; D might be TRBD1 or TRBD2, each matching 7 bases. Germline V gene data show CDR1 as MNHEY and CDR2 as SVGAGI. The germline V and J ends were trimmed by 0 bases and 4 bases, with 15 bases remaining between them. The CDR3 totals 17 residues.

In this sample, this clonotype turned up a few times. This rearrangement joins TRBV18 to TRBJ2-1; 10 bases are shared with TRBD2. Germline CDR1 reads KGHSH; CDR2 reads LQKENI. The CDR3 consists of 16 residues. J was trimmed by 5 bases and V by 4 bases; bases with no gene match: 8. CDR3 residues: CASSQRTSGVNNEQFF. In nucleotides, the CDR3 is TGTGCCAGCTCACAGCGGACTAGCGGAGTCAACAATGAGCAGTTCTTC.

This clonotype was observed a few times. The chain joins TRBV5-6 to TRBJ1-3; no clear D. Trimming cost V 1 base and J 2 bases, with 7 bases left between them. Germline CDR1 is SGHDT and CDR2 is YYEEEE. CDR3 length: 14 amino acids. The CDR3 region is CASSLKGTGNTIYF. DNA for the CDR3: TGTGCCAGCAGCTTGAAAGGGACTGGAAACACCATATATTTT.

CDR3 loop: CSARDRGTITGELFF. DNA for the CDR3: TGCAGTGCTAGAGATCGAGGGACGATCACCGGGGAGCTGTTTTTT. This chain uses TRBV20-1 with TRBJ2-2, with D perhaps matching TRBD1 or TRBD2 (5 bases each). This CDR3 comprises 15 residues. CDR1 DFQATT and CDR2 SNEGSKA come from the germline V gene (reference sequence). V gave up 0 bases and J gave up 4 bases, with 12 bases separating them.

The chain is built from TRBV6-2 or TRBV6-3 and TRBJ1-5, with no clear D. V shed 6 bases and J shed 2 bases, with 14 bases lying between them. The CDR3 totals 15 residues. The germline CDR1 and CDR2 sequences are MNHEY and SVGEGT. This CDR3 reads CASSPSGEGNQPQHF. CDR3 nucleotide sequence: TGTGCCAGCAGCCCGTCGGGTGAGGGCAATCAGCCCCAGCATTTT.

This clonotype was detected a few times. The V gene is TRBV6-2 or TRBV6-3, the J gene TRBJ2-7; no clear D. The CDR3 covers 13 residues. Germline lookup yields CDR1 MNHEY and CDR2 SVGEGT. The ends were cut back, 2 bases at V and 3 bases at J, with 8 bases in the middle. The CDR3, as DNA: TGTGCCAGCAGTTACAGGACCCTCTACGAGCAGTACTTC. This sequence encodes CASSYRTLYEQYF.

This chain joins TRBV7-2 and TRBJ2-5, with D possibly matching TRBD1 (6 bases). Per germline, CDR1 SGHTA and CDR2 FQGNSA. V lost 4 bases and J 9 bases, leaving 12 bases between the germline ends. The CDR3 loop spans 12 amino acids. CDR3 DNA: TGTGCCAGCAGCTACGGCTCAGGGGCCCAGTACTTC. It specifies CASSYGSGAQYF.

The table lists this clonotype with a few counts. The genes are TRBV7-2 and TRBJ2-4; 7 nucleotides match TRBD1. V dropped 1 base and J dropped 6; count of bases not matched to a gene: 9. Looked up from germline, CDR1 is SGHTA and CDR2 is FQGNSA. CDR3 size: 16 residues. CDR3 nucleotides: TGTGCCAGCAGCTTAGGAGACAGGGCGTTAGGAAACATTCAGTACTTC. Its translation is CASSLGDRALGNIQYF.

This clonotype occurred many times. The V and J genes are TRBV7-2 and TRBJ1-1; possibly TRBD1 for D (5 bases). Germline CDR1 is SGHTA and CDR2 is FQGNSA. CDR3 length: 16 amino acids. Trimming removed 4 bases from V and 6 bases from J, with 21 bases in between. CDR3 region: CASSSAGLPSGPEAFF. The CDR3 bases are TGTGCCAGCAGCTCCGCAGGGCTCCCCTCGGGGCCTGAAGCTTTCTTT. The full variable domain, with the rest looked up from reference TRBV7-2 and TRBJ1-1, is GAGVSQSPSNKVTEKGKDVELRCDPISGHTALYWYRQSLGQGLEFLIYFQGNSAPDKSGLPSDRFSAERTGGSVSTLTIQRTQQEDSAVYLCASSSAGLPSGPEAFFGQGTRLTVV.

This clonotype has ten or more counts. The rearrangement joins TRBV7-9 to TRBJ1-2; D not certain. The V and J ends lost 5 bases and 8 bases respectively, with 9 bases between them. The germline V gene encodes CDR1 SEHNR and CDR2 FQNEAQ (reference sequence). This CDR3 region has 11 residues. CDR3: CASSQQWGYTF. DNA for the CDR3: TGTGCCAGCAGCCAACAATGGGGCTACACCTTC.

V is TRBV4-2 and J is TRBJ2-7; no reliable D call. In germline, CDR1 is LGHNA, CDR2 YNFKEQ. CDR3 length equals 14 residues. Trimming took off 0 bases at V and 1 base at J, with 7 bases between the two ends. CDR3 region: CASSQELDSYEQYF. In DNA form, the CDR3 reads TGTGCCAGCAGCCAAGAGTTGGATTCCTACGAGCAGTACTTC.

This sequence joins TRBV12-3 or TRBV12-4 and TRBJ2-5; D not certain. This CDR3 is 16 amino acids long. V lost 1 base, J lost 3 bases, and 15 bases lay in between. Here the CDR3 reads CASSLGRQAGKETQYF. Here the CDR3 DNA reads TGTGCCAGCAGTTTAGGTCGGCAGGCCGGAAAAGAGACCCAGTACTTC.

This clonotype was seen many times. The V gene is TRBV15, the J gene TRBJ2-5; D unclear. V was trimmed by 0 bases and J by 4 bases, leaving 3 bases between them. Germline lookup yields CDR1 LNHNV and CDR2 YYDKDF (reference sequence). CDR3 size: 12 residues. CDR3 sequence reads: CATSRDRETQYF. The CDR3 region has the DNA TGTGCCACCAGCAGAGATAGAGAGACCCAGTACTTC. Filled out from reference TRBV15 and TRBJ2-5, the complete variable domain reads DAMVIQNPRYQVTQFGKPVTLSCSQTLNHNVMYWYQQKSSQAPKLLFHYYDKDFNNEADTPDNFQSRRPNTSFCFLDIRSPGLGDTAMYLCATSRDRETQYFGPGTRLLVL.

This clonotype was observed at least ten times. The rearrangement links TRBV12-3 or TRBV12-4 to TRBJ1-5, with D possibly TRBD1 on 6 matching bases. The CDR3 runs to 16 residues. V was clipped by 6 bases and J by 0 bases, with 15 bases between them. The CDR3 protein is CASSLGQYDSNQPQHF. In DNA form, the CDR3 reads TGTGCCAGCAGCCTCGGACAGTACGATAGCAATCAGCCCCAGCATTTT.

As regards this clonotype: An end of the junction differs from the germline gene, which may be a read error. The rearrangement uses TRBV7-9 and TRBJ2-7; TRBD1 aligns across 8 bases. Per germline, CDR1 SEHNR and CDR2 FQNEAQ (reference sequence). This CDR3 has 14 amino acids. The CDR3 spells CASSYIDRGRLENF. Here the CDR3 DNA reads TGTGCCAGCAGCTATATCGACAGGGGACGCCTGGAAAACTTC.

This clonotype has a single count. The CDR3 loop reads CSAVSGRGQGLQETQYF. Here the CDR3 DNA reads TGCAGTGCTGTCAGTGGCCGGGGACAGGGGCTTCAAGAGACCCAGTACTTC. The rearrangement uses TRBV20-1 and TRBJ2-5, with TRBD1 identical over 10 bases. After removal of 5 bases from V and 2 bases from J, the junction contained 14 bases not matched to a gene. CDR3 size: 17 residues. In germline, CDR1 is DFQATT, CDR2 SNEGSKA (reference sequence).

Ten or more counts support this clonotype. The V gene is TRBV11-2, the J gene TRBJ2-1; D call uncertain. CDR1 and CDR2 from the germline V gene are SGHAT and FQNNGV. Trimming left V 0 bases short and J 0 bases short, with 6 bases between. This CDR3 spans 15 amino acids. The CDR3 DNA is TGTGCCAGCAGCTTAGACTCTTACTCCTACAATGAGCAGTTCTTC. Protein sequence: CASSLDSYSYNEQFF.

The chain combines TRBV6-5 with TRBJ1-5, with TRBD1 matching 7 bases. The CDR3 is 14 residues long. V lost 2 bases to trimming and J lost 5 bases; unmatched junction nucleotides: 3. Germline lookup yields CDR1 MNHEY and CDR2 SVGAGI. The CDR3 DNA follows: TGTGCCAGCAGTTACAGAACAGGGGATCAGCCCCAGCATTTT. Translation gives CASSYRTGDQPQHF.

This clonotype has just a few counts. The rearrangement uses TRBV11-2 and TRBJ2-3, with 7 bases lining up with TRBD2. Trimming cost V 3 bases and J 6 bases; bases outside gene matches: 9. The CDR3 extends over 15 amino acids. Germline V gives CDR1 SGHAT, CDR2 FQNNGV. For the CDR3, the DNA is TGTGCCAGCAGCTTCGTTCCGGGACTAAGCGATACGCAGTATTTT. Encoded protein: CASSFVPGLSDTQYF. Filled out from reference TRBV11-2 and TRBJ2-3, the complete variable domain reads EAGVAQSPRYKIIEKRQSVAFWCNPISGHATLYWYQQILGQGPKLLIQFQNNGVVDDSQLPKDRFSAERLKGVDSTLKIQPAKLEDSAVYLCASSFVPGLSDTQYFGPGTRLTVL.